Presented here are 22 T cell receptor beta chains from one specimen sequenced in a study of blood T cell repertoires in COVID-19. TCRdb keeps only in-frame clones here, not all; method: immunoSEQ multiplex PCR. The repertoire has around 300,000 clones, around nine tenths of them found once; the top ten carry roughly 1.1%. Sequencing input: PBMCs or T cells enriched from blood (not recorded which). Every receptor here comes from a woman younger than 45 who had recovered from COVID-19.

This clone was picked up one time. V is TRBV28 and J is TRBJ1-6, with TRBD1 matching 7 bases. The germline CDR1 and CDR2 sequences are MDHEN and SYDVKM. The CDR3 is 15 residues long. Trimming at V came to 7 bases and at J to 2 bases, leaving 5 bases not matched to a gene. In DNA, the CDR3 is TGTGCCAGCACCCAGGGGGGTACCTATAATTCACCCCTCCACTTT. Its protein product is CASTQGGTYNSPLHF.

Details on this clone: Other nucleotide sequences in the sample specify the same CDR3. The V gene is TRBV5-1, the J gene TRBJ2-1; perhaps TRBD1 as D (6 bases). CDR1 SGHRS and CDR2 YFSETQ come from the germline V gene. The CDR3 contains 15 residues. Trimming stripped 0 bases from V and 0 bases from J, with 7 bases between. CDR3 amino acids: CASSLVGGSYNEQFF. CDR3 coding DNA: TGCGCCAGCAGCTTGGTAGGGGGCTCCTACAATGAGCAGTTCTTC. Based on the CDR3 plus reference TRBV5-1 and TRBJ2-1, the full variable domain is KAGVTQTPRYLIKTRGQQVTLSCSPISGHRSVSWYQQTPGQGLQFLFEYFSETQRNKGNFPGRFSGRQFSNSRSEMNVSTLELGDSALYLCASSLVGGSYNEQFFGPGTRLTVL.

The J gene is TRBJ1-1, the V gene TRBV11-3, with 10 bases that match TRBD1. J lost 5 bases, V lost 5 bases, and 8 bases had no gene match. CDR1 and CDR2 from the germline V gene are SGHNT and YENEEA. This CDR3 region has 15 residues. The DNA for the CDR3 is TGTGCCAGCAGCCCGGGACAGGGGAGGAATACTGAAGCTTTCTTT. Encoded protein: CASSPGQGRNTEAFF.

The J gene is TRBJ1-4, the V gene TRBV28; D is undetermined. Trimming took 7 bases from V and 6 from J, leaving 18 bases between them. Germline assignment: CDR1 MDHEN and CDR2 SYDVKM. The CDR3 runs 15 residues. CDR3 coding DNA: TGTGCCAGCACCCCGCTAGGAGGGTTGTATGAAAAACTGTTTTTT. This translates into CASTPLGGLYEKLFF.

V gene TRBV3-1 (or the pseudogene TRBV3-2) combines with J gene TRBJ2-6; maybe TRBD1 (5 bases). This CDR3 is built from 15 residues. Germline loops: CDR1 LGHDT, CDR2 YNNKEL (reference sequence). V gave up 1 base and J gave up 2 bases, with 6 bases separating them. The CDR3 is CASSQAGPGANVLTF. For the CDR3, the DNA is TGTGCCAGCAGCCAAGCAGGGCCTGGGGCCAACGTCCTGACTTTC.

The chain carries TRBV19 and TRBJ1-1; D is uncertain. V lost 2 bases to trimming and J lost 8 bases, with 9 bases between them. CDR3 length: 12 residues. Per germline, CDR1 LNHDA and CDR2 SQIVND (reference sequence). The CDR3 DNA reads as TGTGCCAGTAGTATATCTCCGAGAGAAGCTTTCTTT. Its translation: CASSISPREAFF.

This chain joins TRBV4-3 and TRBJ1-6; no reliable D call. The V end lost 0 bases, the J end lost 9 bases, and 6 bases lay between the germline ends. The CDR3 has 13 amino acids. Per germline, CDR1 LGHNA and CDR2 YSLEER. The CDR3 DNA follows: TGCGCCAGCAGCCAAGATCCCAGTTCACCCCTCCACTTT. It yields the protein CASSQDPSSPLHF.

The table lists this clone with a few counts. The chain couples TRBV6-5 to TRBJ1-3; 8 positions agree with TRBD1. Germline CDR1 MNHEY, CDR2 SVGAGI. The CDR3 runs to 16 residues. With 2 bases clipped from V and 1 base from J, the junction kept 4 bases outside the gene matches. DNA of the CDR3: TGTGCCAGCAGTTACGGACAGGGAGGATCTGGAAACACCATATATTTT. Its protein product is CASSYGQGGSGNTIYF.

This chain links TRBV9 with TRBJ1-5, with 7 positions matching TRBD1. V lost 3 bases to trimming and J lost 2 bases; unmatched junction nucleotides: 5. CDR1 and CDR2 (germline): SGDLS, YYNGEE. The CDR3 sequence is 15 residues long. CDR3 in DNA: TGTGCCAGCAGCGGACAGGGAATGGGCAATCAGCCCCAGCATTTT. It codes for CASSGQGMGNQPQHF.

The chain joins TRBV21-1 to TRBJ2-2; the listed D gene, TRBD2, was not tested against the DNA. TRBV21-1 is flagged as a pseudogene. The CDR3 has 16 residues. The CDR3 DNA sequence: TGTGCCAGCAGCAAAACACGAGCGGGAGGGGTCGGGGAGCTGTTTTTT. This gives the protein CASSKTRAGGVGELFF.

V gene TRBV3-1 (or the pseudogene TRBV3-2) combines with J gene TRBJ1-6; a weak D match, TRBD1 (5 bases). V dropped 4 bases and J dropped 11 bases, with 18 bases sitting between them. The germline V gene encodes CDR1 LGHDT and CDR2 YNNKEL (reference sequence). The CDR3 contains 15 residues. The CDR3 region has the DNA TGTGCCAGCAGCCCACACCAGGGAGGGGAAGCACCCCTCCACTTT. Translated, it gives CASSPHQGGEAPLHF.

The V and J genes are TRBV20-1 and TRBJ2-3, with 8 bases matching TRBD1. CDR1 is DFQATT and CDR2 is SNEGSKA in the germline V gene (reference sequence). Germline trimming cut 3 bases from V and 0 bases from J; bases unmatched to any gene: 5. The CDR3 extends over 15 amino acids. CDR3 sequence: CSASSRTGSTDTQYF. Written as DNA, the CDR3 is TGCAGTGCTAGTTCGCGGACAGGGAGCACAGATACGCAGTATTTT.

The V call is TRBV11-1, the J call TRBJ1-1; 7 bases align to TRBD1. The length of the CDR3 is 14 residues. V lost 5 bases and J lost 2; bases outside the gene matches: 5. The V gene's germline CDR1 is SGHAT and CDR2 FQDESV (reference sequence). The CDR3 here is CASSIGTANTEAFF. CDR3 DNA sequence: TGTGCCAGCAGCATCGGGACAGCCAACACTGAAGCTTTCTTT.

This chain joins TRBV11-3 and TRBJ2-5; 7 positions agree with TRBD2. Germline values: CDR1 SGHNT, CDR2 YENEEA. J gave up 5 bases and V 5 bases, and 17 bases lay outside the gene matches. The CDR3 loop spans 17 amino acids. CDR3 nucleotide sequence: TGTGCCAGCAGCCAAGGGGTTACTAGCGCCAACAAGGAGACCCAGTACTTC. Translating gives CASSQGVTSANKETQYF.

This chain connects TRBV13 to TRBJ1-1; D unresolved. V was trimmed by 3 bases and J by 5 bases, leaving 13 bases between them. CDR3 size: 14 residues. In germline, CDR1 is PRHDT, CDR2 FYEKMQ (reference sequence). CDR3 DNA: TGTGCCAGCAGCTTCTCTTTGGCATGGACTGAAGCTTTCTTT. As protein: CASSFSLAWTEAFF.

The CDR3 spells CAWSGRHSNYGYTF. CDR3 DNA: TGTGCCTGGAGTGGGAGGCACAGCAACTATGGCTACACCTTC. This rearrangement joins TRBV30 to TRBJ1-2; no firm D call. This CDR3 is 14 amino acids long. V lost 1 base, J lost 2 bases, and 11 bases lay in between. From germline, CDR1 is GTSNPN and CDR2 SVGIG (reference sequence).

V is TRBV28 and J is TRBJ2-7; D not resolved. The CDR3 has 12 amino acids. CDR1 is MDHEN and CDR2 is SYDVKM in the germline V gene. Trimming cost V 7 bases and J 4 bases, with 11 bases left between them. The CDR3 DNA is TGTGCCAGCAACTCTGACGGGTACGAGCAGTACTTC. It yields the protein CASNSDGYEQYF.

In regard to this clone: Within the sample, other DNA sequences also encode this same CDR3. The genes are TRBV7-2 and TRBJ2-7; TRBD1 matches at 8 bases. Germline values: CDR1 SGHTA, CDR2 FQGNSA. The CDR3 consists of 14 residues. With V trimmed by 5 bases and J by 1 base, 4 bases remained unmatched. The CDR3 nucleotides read TGTGCCAGCAGCCCTGGGACAGGATCCTACGAGCAGTACTTC. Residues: CASSPGTGSYEQYF.

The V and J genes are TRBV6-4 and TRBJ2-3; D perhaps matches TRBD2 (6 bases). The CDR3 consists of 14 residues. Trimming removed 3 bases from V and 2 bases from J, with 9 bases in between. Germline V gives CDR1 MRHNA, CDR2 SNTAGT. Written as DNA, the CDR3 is TGTGCCAGCAGTGAGGCGGGGAACACAGATACGCAGTATTTT. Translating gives CASSEAGNTDTQYF.

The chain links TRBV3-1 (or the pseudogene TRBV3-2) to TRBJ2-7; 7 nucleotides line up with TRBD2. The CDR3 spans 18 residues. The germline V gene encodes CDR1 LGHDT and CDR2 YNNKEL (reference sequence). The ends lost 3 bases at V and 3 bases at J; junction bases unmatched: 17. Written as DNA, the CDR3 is TGTGCCAGCAGCCACCGAAGTGTACTGTGGGGCGGGAGCTACGAGCAGTACTTC. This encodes CASSHRSVLWGGSYEQYF.

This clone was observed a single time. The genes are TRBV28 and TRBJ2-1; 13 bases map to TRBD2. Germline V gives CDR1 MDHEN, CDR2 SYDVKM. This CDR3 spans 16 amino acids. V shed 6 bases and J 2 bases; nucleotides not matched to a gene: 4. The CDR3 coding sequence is TGTGCCAGCAGCCTACTAGCGGGAGGGCCCTACAATGAGCAGTTCTTC. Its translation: CASSLLAGGPYNEQFF.

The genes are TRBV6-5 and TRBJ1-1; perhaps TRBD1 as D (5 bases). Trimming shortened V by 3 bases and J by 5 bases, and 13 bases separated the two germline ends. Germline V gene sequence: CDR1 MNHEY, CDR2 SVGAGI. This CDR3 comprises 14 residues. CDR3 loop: CASSYKGIRTEAFF. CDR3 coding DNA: TGTGCCAGCAGTTATAAGGGGATAAGGACTGAAGCTTTCTTT.